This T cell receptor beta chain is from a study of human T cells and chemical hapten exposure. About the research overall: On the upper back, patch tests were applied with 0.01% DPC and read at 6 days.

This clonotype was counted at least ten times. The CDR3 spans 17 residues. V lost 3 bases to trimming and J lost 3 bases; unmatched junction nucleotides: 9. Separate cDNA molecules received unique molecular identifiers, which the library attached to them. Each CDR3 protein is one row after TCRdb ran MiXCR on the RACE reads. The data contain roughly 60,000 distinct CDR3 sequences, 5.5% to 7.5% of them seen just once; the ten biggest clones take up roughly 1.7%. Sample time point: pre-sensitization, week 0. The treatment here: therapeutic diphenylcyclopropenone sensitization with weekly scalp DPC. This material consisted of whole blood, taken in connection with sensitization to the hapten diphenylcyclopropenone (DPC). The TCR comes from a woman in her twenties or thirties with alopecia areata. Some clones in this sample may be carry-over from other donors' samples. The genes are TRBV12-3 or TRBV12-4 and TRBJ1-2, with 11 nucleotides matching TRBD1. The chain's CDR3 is CASSFGPSGQGDYGYTF. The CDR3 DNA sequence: TGTGCCAGCAGTTTTGGGCCTTCGGGACAGGGGGACTATGGCTACACCTTC.